This T cell receptor beta chain is drawn from a study of blood T cell repertoires in COVID-19. Profiled with immunoSEQ multiplex PCR; TCRdb holds only in-frame clones, not every one. The sample records about 170,000 clones, 80% to 90% being singletons. This CDR3 contains 15 residues. Germline CDR1 reads LNHNV; CDR2 reads YYDKDF (reference sequence). The V segment lost 5 bases and the J segment 1 base; nucleotides outside the gene matches: 8. The receptor was derived from a woman at least 80 years old with acute or convalescent COVID-19. Sequenced material: peripheral blood. The genes are TRBV15 and TRBJ2-7, with 7 bases identical to TRBD2. The DNA of the CDR3 is TGTGCCACCAGCGCTCGTGGGACTAAATCCTACGAGCAGTACTTC. Protein sequence: CATSARGTKSYEQYF.